The entry that follows covers one T cell receptor beta chain sequence. Its binding antigen is unknown. No base quality values were provided; no much bigger clone lies one nucleotide off. The donors belonged to the validation cohort of over a hundred subjects, which was separate from the roughly 700-subject first cohort. The library was produced with the immunoSEQ multiplex PCR assay. Under the source paper's analysis protocol: A statistical classification framework was built for diagnosing cytomegalovirus status from the catalog of TCR beta chain sequences. TCRdb re-hosts the immuneACCESS table, in-frame sequences only. Its copies lack some clones; in the studies checked, an unresolved V gene accounts for under half of them, and the cause for the rest is not known. V and J calls plus clone size are reproduced from that table; the DNA served to infer D and trimming. The sample includes around 150,000 clones, with about 86% observed a single time. Of the sample, more than 2% falls within the top ten clones.

The sample is drawn from a study of cytomegalovirus exposure and HLA in healthy donors (dated by TCRdb to about 2017). In the study overall: A later analysis indicated that the 90 to 150 validation repertoires were generated on the platform also employed for the roughly 650 repertoires of the first cohort. The study was designed to test whether signatures of past pathogen exposure could be identified by cataloging public T cell receptors. A separate validation cohort of approximately 120 different subjects was used in addition to the 666-subject first cohort. To predict cytomegalovirus infection status, the study combined high-throughput TCR immunosequencing, statistical association of individual TCRs with disease status, and machine learning. What the authors observed across the whole study: In vitro tests confirmed that a few of the cytomegalovirus-associated TCR beta chains recognize cytomegalovirus antigens. The classifier was reported to diagnose cytomegalovirus status with high specificity and sensitivity in both the original and validation cohorts. The validation cohort had no HLA typing available for a later analysis, so co-occurrence within that cohort was assessed over all 120 or so repertoires. Most TCR sequences were observed very rarely across donors, whereas some public TCRs were present in many individuals. The study gave a list of some 150 TCR beta chains associated with cytomegalovirus. According to the authors, the approach could potentially be generalized to other disease states and immunological phenotypes. Of the cluster scores, 94% were above 0 in a later analysis, which found that TCRs clustered in the first cohort also tended to co-occur in the approximately 120 validation repertoires.

The V end loses 2 bases and the J end loses 3 bases, and a stretch of 9 bases separates them. The CDR3 runs 13 residues from the cysteine to the phenylalanine. Only the CDR3 DNA stays, 39 bases, in frame from base 1. For CDR1 and CDR2, the germline V gene (reference sequence) lists SGHKS and YYEKEE. The sequence came from a woman between 18 and 29 years old in good health and CMV-seronegative. What was sequenced was PBMCs. The chain is made from TRBV5-5 and TRBJ2-7; the D gene cannot be resolved reliably. The CDR3 protein: CASSLGGRYEQYF. The sequence in DNA is TGTGCCAGCAGCTTAGGCGGCCGCTACGAGCAGTACTTC.